The rows below give T cell receptor beta chains drawn from one sample of a study of blood T cells in healthy people across ages. From the 5' RACE reads, TCRdb called clonotypes with MiXCR, one entry per CDR3 protein. The sample carries a few hundred thousand distinct CDR3 sequences, about 55% recorded once. The specimen sequenced was blood. These receptors came from a man aged 55 to 70 in good health. Both conserved end residues are trimmed from each CDR3.

TRBV30	NA	AWSVTYEQY
TRBV7-8	TRBJ2-3	ASSSAGVADTQY
TRBV27	TRBJ2-3	ASSQGGGDDGTDTQY
TRBV29-1	TRBJ1-2	SVDGTGNYGYT
TRBV4-1	TRBJ2-1	ASSQERAGANNEQF
TRBV6-2/TRBV6-3	TRBJ2-7	ASSPDGRGYEQY
TRBV6-2/TRBV6-3	TRBJ2-1	ASSPGTSVEQF
TRBV10-2	TRBJ1-4	ASSRGPFNEKLF
TRBV29-1	TRBJ1-2	SVKTGNRDYGYT
TRBV19	TRBJ2-7	ASSTPESSYEQY
TRBV5-1	TRBJ2-7	ASSLAFAGEAYEQY
TRBV7-2	TRBJ2-4	ASSDPLAGGWAKNIQY
TRBV12-3/TRBV12-4	TRBJ2-7	ASSLAGGGAYEQY
TRBV2	TRBJ2-7	ASSDVGGPEQY
TRBV6-2/TRBV6-3	TRBJ2-6	AARAGANVLT
TRBV9	TRBJ2-1	ASSPLAGGFDEQF
TRBV4-2	TRBJ1-5	ASSQGGTGVNQPQH
TRBV9	TRBJ2-3	ASSPPGRATDTQY
TRBV6-2/TRBV6-3	TRBJ2-7	ASVGGSYEQY
TRBV11-2	TRBJ1-5	ASSQGRGGNQPQH
TRBV12-3/TRBV12-4	TRBJ2-7	ASSSGTGKGEQY
TRBV7-2	TRBJ2-1	ASSLVADNYNEQF
TRBV7-3	TRBJ2-3	ASSLLAVQY
TRBV5-1	TRBJ2-1	ASSLWGYNEQF
TRBV11-1	TRBJ2-1	ASSSRDSSYNEQF
TRBV20-1	TRBJ2-1	SARDGSGTYNEQF
TRBV7-8	TRBJ1-1	ASSRGHLGSEAF
TRBV4-2	TRBJ2-1	ASSQDPHAAGGEQF
TRBV6-5	TRBJ2-7	ASRETDYLSYEQY
TRBV28	TRBJ2-7	AANRDTAYEQY
TRBV12-3/TRBV12-4	TRBJ2-1	ASSLEGGNYNEQF
TRBV28	TRBJ2-7	ASSSQGGGSYEQY
TRBV2	TRBJ2-7	ASSGQGTYEQY
TRBV9	TRBJ2-3	ASSVLGTSRGDTQY
TRBV29-1	TRBJ1-2	SLVGGDYGYT
TRBV11-1	TRBJ2-7	ASSVRDGNYEQY
TRBV2	TRBJ1-6	ASSAQLTNSPLH
TRBV7-2	TRBJ2-3	ASSLGSGGGGNTQY
TRBV11-2	TRBJ2-3	ASSSILGLAGGTDTQY
TRBV28	TRBJ1-2	ASSNGQGAYGYT